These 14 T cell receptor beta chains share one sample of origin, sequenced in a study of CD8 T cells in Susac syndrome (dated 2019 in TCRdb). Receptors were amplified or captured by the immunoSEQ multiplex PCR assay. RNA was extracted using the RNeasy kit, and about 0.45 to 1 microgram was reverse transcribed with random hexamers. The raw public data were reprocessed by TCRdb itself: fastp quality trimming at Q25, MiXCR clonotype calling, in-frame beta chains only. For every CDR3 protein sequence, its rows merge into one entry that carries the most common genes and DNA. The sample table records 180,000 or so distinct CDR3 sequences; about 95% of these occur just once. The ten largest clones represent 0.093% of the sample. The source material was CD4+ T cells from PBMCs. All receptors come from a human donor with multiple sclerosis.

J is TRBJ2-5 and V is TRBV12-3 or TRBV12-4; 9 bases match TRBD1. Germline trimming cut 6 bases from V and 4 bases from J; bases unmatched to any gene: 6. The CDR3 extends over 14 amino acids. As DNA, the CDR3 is TGTGCCAGCAGACAGGGACAGGGTGGAGAGACCCAGTACTTC. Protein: CASRQGQGGETQYF.

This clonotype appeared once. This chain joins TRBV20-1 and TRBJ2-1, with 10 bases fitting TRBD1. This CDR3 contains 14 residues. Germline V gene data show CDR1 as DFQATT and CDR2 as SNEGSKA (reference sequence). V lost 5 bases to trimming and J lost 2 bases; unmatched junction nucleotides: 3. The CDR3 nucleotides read TGCAGTGCTCCAGGACAGGGGGCCTACAATGAGCAGTTCTTC. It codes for CSAPGQGAYNEQFF.

The CDR3 loop reads CASSLWDRGPNQPQHF. In DNA form, the CDR3 reads TGTGCCAGCAGTTTGTGGGACAGGGGGCCCAATCAGCCCCAGCATTTT. The chain links TRBV28 to TRBJ1-5; 12 nucleotides match TRBD1. Losses at the gene ends were 3 bases for V and 3 bases for J; bases not matched to a gene: 3. CDR1 and CDR2 (germline): MDHEN, SYDVKM. This CDR3 spans 16 amino acids.

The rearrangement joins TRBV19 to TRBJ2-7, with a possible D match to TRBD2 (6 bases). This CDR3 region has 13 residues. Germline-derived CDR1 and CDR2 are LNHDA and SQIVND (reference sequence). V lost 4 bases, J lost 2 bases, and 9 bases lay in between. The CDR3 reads CASSKGTPYEQYF. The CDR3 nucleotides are TGTGCCAGTAGTAAAGGGACTCCCTACGAGCAGTACTTC.

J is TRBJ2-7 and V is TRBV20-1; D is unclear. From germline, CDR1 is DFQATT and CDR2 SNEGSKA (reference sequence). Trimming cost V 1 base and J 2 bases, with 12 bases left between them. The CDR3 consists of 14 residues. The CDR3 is CSARGATATYEQYF. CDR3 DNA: TGCAGTGCTAGAGGGGCCACCGCTACCTACGAGCAGTACTTC.

The CDR3 DNA follows: TGTGCCAGCAGCGCCTCTATGCGGCGGGGGGAGCTGTTTTTT. Translating it yields CASSASMRRGELFF. The chain has TRBV9 and TRBJ2-2; D gene ambiguous. CDR1 and CDR2 (germline): SGDLS, YYNGEE. The V gene lost 3 bases and the J gene lost 8 bases, with 14 bases spanning the gap. This CDR3 is built from 14 residues.

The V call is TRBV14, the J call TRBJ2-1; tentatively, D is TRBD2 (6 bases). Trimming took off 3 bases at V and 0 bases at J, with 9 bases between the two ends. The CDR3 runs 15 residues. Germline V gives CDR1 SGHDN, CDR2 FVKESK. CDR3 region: CASSQRGSSYNEQFF. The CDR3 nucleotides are TGTGCCAGCAGCCAGCGGGGAAGCTCCTACAATGAGCAGTTCTTC.

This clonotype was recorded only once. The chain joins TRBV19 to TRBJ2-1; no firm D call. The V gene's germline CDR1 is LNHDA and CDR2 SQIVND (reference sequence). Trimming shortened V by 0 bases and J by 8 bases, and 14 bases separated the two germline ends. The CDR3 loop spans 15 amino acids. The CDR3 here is CASSIDSDGPDEQFF. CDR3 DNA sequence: TGTGCCAGTAGTATAGATTCGGACGGCCCGGATGAGCAGTTCTTC.

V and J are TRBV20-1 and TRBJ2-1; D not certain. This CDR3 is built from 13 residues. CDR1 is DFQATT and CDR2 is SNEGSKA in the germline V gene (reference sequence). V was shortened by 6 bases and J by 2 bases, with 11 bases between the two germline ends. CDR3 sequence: CSATSDPYNEQFF. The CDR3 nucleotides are TGCAGTGCCACCAGCGATCCCTACAATGAGCAGTTCTTC.

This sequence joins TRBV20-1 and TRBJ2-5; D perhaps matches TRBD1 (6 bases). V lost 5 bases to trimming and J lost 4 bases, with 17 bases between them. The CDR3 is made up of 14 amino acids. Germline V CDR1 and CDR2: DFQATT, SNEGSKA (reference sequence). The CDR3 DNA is TGCAGTGCTTTTCAGACAGGTTTCGGAGAGACCCAGTACTTC. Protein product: CSAFQTGFGETQYF.

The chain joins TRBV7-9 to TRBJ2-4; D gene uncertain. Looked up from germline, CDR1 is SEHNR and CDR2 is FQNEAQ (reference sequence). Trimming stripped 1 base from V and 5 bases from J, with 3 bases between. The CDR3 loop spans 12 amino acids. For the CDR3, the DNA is TGTGCCAGCAGCTTAGTAGAAAACATTCAGTACTTC. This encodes CASSLVENIQYF.

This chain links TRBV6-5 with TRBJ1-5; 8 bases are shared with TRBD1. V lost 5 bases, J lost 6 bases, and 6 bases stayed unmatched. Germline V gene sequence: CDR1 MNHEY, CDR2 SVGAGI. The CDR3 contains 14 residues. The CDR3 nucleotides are TGTGCCAGCAGTAGGAGGACAGGGATTCAGCCCCAGCATTTT. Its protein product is CASSRRTGIQPQHF.

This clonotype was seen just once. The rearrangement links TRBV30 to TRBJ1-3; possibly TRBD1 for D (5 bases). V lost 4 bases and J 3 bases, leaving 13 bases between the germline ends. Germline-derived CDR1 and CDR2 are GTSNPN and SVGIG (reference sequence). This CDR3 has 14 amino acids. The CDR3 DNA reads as TGTGCCTGGAAGGCGGCAGGGAATGGAAACACCATATATTTT. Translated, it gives CAWKAAGNGNTIYF.

The CDR3 region has the DNA TGTGCCAGCAGTCCGCACTTTAGTACCGGAGGGAACGAGCAGTACTTC. Residues: CASSPHFSTGGNEQYF. This rearrangement joins TRBV27 to TRBJ2-7; D might be TRBD2 (6 bases). Trimming left V 5 bases short and J 5 bases short, with 22 bases between. There are 16 residues in the CDR3. The germline CDR1 and CDR2 sequences are MNHEY and SMNVEV (reference sequence).